The sequence of this T cell receptor beta chain was determined in a study of T cells after somatic rescue of genetic block. CDR1 is LGHNT, CDR2 FRNRAP, per germline. This CDR3 contains 15 residues. Losses at the gene ends were 4 bases for V and 4 bases for J; bases not matched to a gene: 8. Profiled with immunoSEQ multiplex PCR; TCRdb holds only in-frame clones, not every one. In the table there are approximately 9,800 clones, 70% to 75% of which are singletons. The chain joins TRBV12-5 to TRBJ2-5; 8 positions match TRBD2. The specimen sequenced was peripheral blood mononuclear cells (PBMCs). The receptor was isolated from a boy aged 5-17 years. The CDR3 protein is CASGSPAGEGETQYF. Written as DNA, the CDR3 is TGTGCTAGTGGTTCGCCAGCGGGAGAAGGAGAGACCCAGTACTTC.